The present entry profiles one TCR beta chain with its context. The data stem from a study of blood T cell repertoires in COVID-19. The CDR3 extends over 13 amino acids. With 7 bases clipped from V and 4 bases from J, the junction kept 6 bases outside the gene matches. From germline, CDR1 is SQVTM and CDR2 ANQGSEA. In the original analysis: Cell counts per sample came from amplifying reference gene primers. TCRdb keeps only in-frame clones here, not all; method: immunoSEQ multiplex PCR. That table is the source of V, J and clone size, and D and trimming were worked out from the DNA. Altogether around 150,000 clones are present, around 85% being singletons, with the ten largest covering about 3.5%.

This TCR was sampled from a human donor with acute or convalescent COVID-19. The donor label of this sample is uncertain. Sequenced input: peripheral blood. The chain recombines TRBV29-1 with TRBJ1-1; 10 bases match TRBD1. Here the CDR3 DNA reads TGCAGCGCTTGGGGACAGGGGCCCACTGAAGCTTTCTTT. Its protein is CSAWGQGPTEAFF.